This T cell receptor beta chain was documented in a study of T cell responses to AZD1222 COVID-19 vaccine. Across the study: Pooled in the analysis were second doses at about 4 or about 12 weeks.

About this clone itself: The target antigen is unknown.

General study results and limits: Donors skewed white British and female; clonal diversity was possibly underestimated. Spike-wide coverage was observed for vaccine-associated CD4 TCRs, with dominant responses at 160-218 and 743-854.

The repertoire was sequenced with immunoSEQ multiplex PCR; TCRdb's copy has only in-frame clones and lacks some. The sample carries about 130,000 clones, about 91% recorded once. This CDR3 comprises 13 residues. Per germline, CDR1 MGHDK and CDR2 SYGVNS. Trimming took off 2 bases at V and 9 bases at J, with 13 bases between the two ends. The chain is built from TRBV25-1 and TRBJ1-2; D is perhaps TRBD1 (5 bases). The clonotype was recovered from an adult in good health. Specimen: peripheral blood, collected on day 0 of AZD1222 vaccination. CDR3 sequence (DNA): TGTGCCAGCAGTGAACCCCGGGGGTGGAGCTACACCTTC. This encodes CASSEPRGWSYTF.